This T cell receptor (beta chain) was sequenced in a study of metastatic and nonmetastatic thyroid tumors. Thyroid surgery had not been preceded by any treatment in any patient. Germline CDR1 is MNHNS and CDR2 is SASEGT. This CDR3 comprises 12 residues. The ends were cut back, 2 bases at V and 8 bases at J, with 7 bases in the middle. Turning to this clone: Its specificity is not known.

TCRdb re-clonotyped the PCR reads through MiXCR. The sample records 20,000 to 25,000 clones, about a fifth being singletons. Study-level results: It was reported that TCR beta diversity was significantly higher in malignant thyroid tumors than benign nodules, in blood and tumor.

Sequencing used blood. The receptor's source is a female donor with papillary thyroid cancer or a benign thyroid nodule (not recorded which). Some clones in this sample may be carry-over from other donors' samples. The chain joins TRBV6-1 to TRBJ2-1; D is undetermined. CDR3 residues: CASSELRDEQFF. CDR3 nucleotides: TGTGCCAGCAGTGAATTAAGGGATGAGCAGTTCTTC.